The 13 T cell receptor beta chains below come from one sample, sequenced in a study of long-term antiretroviral therapy in people with HIV. The authors ran the immunoSEQ assay, v3.0, at survey level. The table came from immunoSEQ multiplex PCR; TCRdb's copy has only in-frame clones and leaves some out. There are 25,000 to 35,000 clones in the sample; about 95% occur only once, and 6.5% to 10% lies in the top ten. The sample was unsorted PBMCs, taken 5.3 years after starting antiretroviral therapy. Every receptor here comes from a man aged 25 to 45 with HIV.

The chain uses TRBV7-6 and TRBJ1-5, with a weak D call TRBD1 (5 bases). The germline CDR1 and CDR2 sequences are SGHVS and FNYEAQ. The CDR3 extends over 16 amino acids. With 1 base removed from V and 7 bases from J, the gap between germline ends came to 17 bases. The DNA of the CDR3 is TGTGCCAGCAGCTTAGAAGCAGGGCCTACCCAGCAGCCCCAGCATTTT. Translating it yields CASSLEAGPTQQPQHF.

This clone showed up just once. V gene TRBV19 combines with J gene TRBJ1-6; D is unclear. The CDR3 runs 14 residues. V gave up 1 base and J gave up 0 bases, with 1 base separating them. In germline, CDR1 is LNHDA, CDR2 SQIVND (reference sequence). This CDR3 reads CASSIGSYNSPLHF. The CDR3 DNA follows: TGTGCCAGTAGTATAGGCTCCTATAATTCACCCCTCCACTTT.

The rearrangement links TRBV6-6 to TRBJ2-7; the D gene is possibly TRBD1 (6 bases). Trimming cost V 5 bases and J 3 bases, with 11 bases left between them. This CDR3 comprises 13 residues. From germline, CDR1 is MNHNY and CDR2 SVGAGI (reference sequence). The CDR3 protein is CASSPQGHYEQYF. The CDR3 DNA is TGTGCCAGCAGTCCACAGGGCCACTACGAGCAGTACTTC.

This clone appeared once. This rearrangement joins TRBV19 to TRBJ2-7; tentative D call: TRBD1 (6 bases). The CDR3 is 14 residues long. V lost 4 bases to trimming and J lost 0 bases, with 10 bases between them. Germline V gene lookup returns CDR1 LNHDA and CDR2 SQIVND (reference sequence). The DNA for the CDR3 is TGTGCCAGTAGTAAGGGACACCGCTCCTACGAGCAGTACTTC. This gives the protein CASSKGHRSYEQYF. Together with reference TRBV19 and TRBJ2-7, the CDR3 gives the full variable domain: DGGITQSPKYLFRKEGQNVTLSCEQNLNHDAMYWYRQDPGQGLRLIYYSQIVNDFQKGDIAEGYSVSREKKESFPLTVTSAQKNPTAFYLCASSKGHRSYEQYFGPGTRLTVT.

The sample holds one count of this clone. This sequence joins TRBV11-2 and TRBJ2-3; D is uncertain. The CDR3 has 15 amino acids. Germline V gene data show CDR1 as SGHAT and CDR2 as FQNNGV. Deletions cut 1 base from V and 0 bases from J, with 8 bases between. Here the CDR3 reads CASSLGAASTDTQYF. CDR3 DNA sequence: TGTGCCAGCAGCTTAGGGGCAGCTAGCACAGATACGCAGTATTTT.

V and J are TRBV30 and TRBJ2-7; D is unresolved. The germline CDR1 and CDR2 sequences are GTSNPN and SVGIG (reference sequence). This CDR3 spans 13 amino acids. Trimming removed 2 bases from V and 3 bases from J, with 11 bases in between. Written as DNA, the CDR3 is TGTGCCTGGAGTCCGGGTGTGAACTACGAGCAGTACTTC. Encoded protein: CAWSPGVNYEQYF.

The chain carries TRBV6-1 and TRBJ1-1, with a possible D match to TRBD1 (5 bases). CDR1 MNHNS and CDR2 SASEGT come from the germline V gene. The CDR3 totals 14 residues. Trimming removed 3 bases at V and 1 base at J, with 9 bases between. This chain's CDR3 is CASSEYGANTEAFF. The CDR3, as DNA: TGTGCCAGCAGTGAGTACGGGGCGAACACTGAAGCTTTCTTT.

The chain has TRBV29-1 and TRBJ2-5; no reliable D call. V dropped 3 bases and J dropped 1 base, with 9 bases sitting between them. This CDR3 is built from 13 residues. Looked up from germline, CDR1 is SQVTM and CDR2 is ANQGSEA. The CDR3 protein is CSVERDSQETQYF. CDR3 DNA sequence: TGCAGCGTTGAGAGAGACTCCCAAGAGACCCAGTACTTC.

The V and J genes are TRBV21-1 and TRBJ1-2. TRBV21-1 is reported as a pseudogene. This CDR3 has 10 residues. The chain's CDR3 is CASRDYGYTF. The CDR3 DNA reads TGTGCCAGCAGGGACTATGGCTACACCTTC.

This clone has just a few counts. This chain uses TRBV13 with TRBJ2-7; 7 bases align to TRBD1. Trimming at V came to 3 bases and at J to 9 bases, leaving 8 bases not matched to a gene. CDR3 length: 13 amino acids. Germline loops: CDR1 PRHDT, CDR2 FYEKMQ (reference sequence). The CDR3 here is CASSFEYRGGQYF. The CDR3 bases are TGTGCCAGCAGCTTCGAATACAGGGGCGGGCAGTACTTC. Supplemented by reference TRBV13 and TRBJ2-7, the full variable domain reads AAGVIQSPRHLIKEKRETATLKCYPIPRHDTVYWYQQGPGQDPQFLISFYEKMQSDKGSIPDRFSAQQFSDYHSELNMSSLELGDSALYFCASSFEYRGGQYFGPGTRLTVT.

V gene TRBV4-2 combines with J gene TRBJ1-1; the match to TRBD1 covers 9 bases. Germline V gives CDR1 LGHNA, CDR2 YNFKEQ. V shed 3 bases and J 1 base; nucleotides not matched to a gene: 3. The CDR3 is made up of 15 amino acids. The CDR3 protein is CASSHLGQGNTEAFF. As DNA, the CDR3 is TGTGCCAGCAGCCATCTGGGACAGGGGAACACTGAAGCTTTCTTT.

The chain links TRBV6-6 to TRBJ1-2; 7 bases match TRBD1. Germline V gene sequence: CDR1 MNHNY, CDR2 SVGAGI (reference sequence). This CDR3 contains 13 residues. The V and J ends lost 6 bases and 3 bases, in that order; junction bases with no gene match: 4. CDR3 nucleotide sequence: TGTGCCAGCAGCCACCAGGGGGACTATGGCTACACCTTC. It encodes CASSHQGDYGYTF.

The chain links TRBV6-5 to TRBJ2-3; no clear D. Trimming took 6 bases from V and 2 from J, leaving 15 bases between them. Germline CDR1 MNHEY, CDR2 SVGAGI. The CDR3 has 15 residues. The CDR3 protein is CASSQDPTVTDTQYF. CDR3 coding DNA: TGTGCCAGCAGCCAGGACCCTACTGTCACAGATACGCAGTATTTT.